The clone carrying this T cell receptor beta chain was found many times. Trimming took off 3 bases at V and 0 bases at J, with 12 bases between the two ends. This CDR3 contains 15 residues. Germline CDR1 is DFQATT and CDR2 is SNEGSKA (reference sequence). Molecular barcoding with unique molecular identifiers was used for the TCRbeta library. A single record per CDR3 protein comes from TCRdb applying MiXCR to the PCR reads. The data show some 300,000 distinct CDR3 sequences, over 9% seen once. The data were obtained in a study of T-cell reconstitution after alpha-beta-depleted transplantation in children.

This material consisted of PBMCs, taken before TCRalphabeta/CD19-depleted stem cell transplant. This TCR was recovered from a boy younger than two with acute myeloid leukemia, due to receive a stem cell transplant. The chain has TRBV20-1 and TRBJ2-4; a weak D match, TRBD2 (6 bases). The CDR3 reads CSASGGLLAKNIQYF. CDR3 bases: TGCAGTGCTAGTGGAGGGCTGTTAGCCAAAAACATTCAGTACTTC.